The clone carrying this T cell receptor (beta chain) occurred many times. Its target is unknown. RNA-based 3' RACE libraries used unique molecular identifiers. TCRdb reprocessed the 3' RACE reads via MiXCR and lists one record per CDR3 protein. The sample lists some 51,000 distinct CDR3 sequences, approximately 4.3% occurring once. The data are from a study of HIV-infected children after antiretroviral therapy interruption. Across the study: Interruption-arm samples span weeks 0, 12, interruption end (24 or 48), and about 3 years post-study. Continuous-treatment samples came from weeks 0, 48 and 150. General study results and limits: By the end of treatment interruption, naive CD4+ clonality (Gini) increased.

Treatment meaning: PENTA 11 planned treatment interruption arm or continuous ART arm. In germline, CDR1 is SNHLY, CDR2 FYNNEI. V gave up 10 bases and J gave up 1 base, with 16 bases separating them. The CDR3 has 14 amino acids. The rearrangement joins TRBV2 to TRBJ2-5; D perhaps matches TRBD1 (6 bases). The TCR comes from a pool of human donors with HIV. The material was CD45RA+ CD4+ T cells from PBMCs, pooled from several time points, obtained from a donor given antiretroviral therapy, either interrupted or continuous. Specified subset: naive CD4+ CD45RA+ CD45RO- T cells. CDR3 sequence: CATSRGTLQETQYF. In nucleotides, the CDR3 is TGTGCCACCTCGAGGGGGACCCTCCAAGAGACCCAGTACTTC.